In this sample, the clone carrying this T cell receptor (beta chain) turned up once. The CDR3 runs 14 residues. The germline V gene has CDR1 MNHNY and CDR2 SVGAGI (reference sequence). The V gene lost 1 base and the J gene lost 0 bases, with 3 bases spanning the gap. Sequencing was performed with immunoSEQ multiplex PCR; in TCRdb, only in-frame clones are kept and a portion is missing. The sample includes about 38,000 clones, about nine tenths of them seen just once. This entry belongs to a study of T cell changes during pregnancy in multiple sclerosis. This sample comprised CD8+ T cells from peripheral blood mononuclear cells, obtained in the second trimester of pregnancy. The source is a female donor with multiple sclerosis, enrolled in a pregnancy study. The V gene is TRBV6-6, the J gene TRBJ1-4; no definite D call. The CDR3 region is CASSYYSTNEKLFF. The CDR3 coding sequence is TGTGCCAGCAGTTACTACTCAACTAATGAAAAACTGTTTTTT.